This T cell receptor beta chain was sequenced during a study of OX40 agonist ivuxolimab in advanced cancers. On the study more broadly: Patients received ivuxolimab, an agonistic anti-OX40 (CD134) antibody. Checkpoint inhibitors had been given previously to roughly 40% of patients.

This CDR3 is 14 amino acids long. V gave up 2 bases and J gave up 10 bases, with 13 bases separating them. The germline CDR1 and CDR2 sequences are SGHRS and YFSETQ. TCRdb's copy holds only in-frame clones and misses some; the assay was immunoSEQ multiplex PCR. The data contain 70,000 to 75,000 clones, about four fifths of them singletons. A note on this clone: Antigen: not known.

Study-level results: Some nonresponders additionally presented with little normalized T-cell clonal expansion.

The investigators sampled blood at baseline, at cycle 4 day 1, and at cycle 7 day 1. This receptor was identified in an adult with an advanced solid tumor such as melanoma, head and neck, liver or kidney cancer. The V gene is TRBV5-1, the J gene TRBJ1-6; no clear D gene. Sequencing was performed on CD4+ or CD8+ T cells sorted from blood, taken in a trial of the OX40 agonist ivuxolimab. The CDR3 DNA is TGCGCCAGCAGCTTCGAGCCTTCAGGCTCACCCCTCCACTTT. This gives the protein CASSFEPSGSPLHF.